The next 18 T cell receptor beta chains were all read from a single sample in a study of T cell responses to AZD1222 COVID-19 vaccine. Libraries were prepared by immunoSEQ multiplex PCR; TCRdb keeps only in-frame clonotypes and omits some of them. Of roughly 25,000 clones in the sample, approximately 90% are singletons; the top ten hold 7.8%. The sequencing used peripheral blood, collected 28 days after the second AZD1222 dose. The source of these receptors is an adult who received the AZD1222 COVID-19 vaccine.

V is TRBV5-1 and J is TRBJ2-7, with D maybe TRBD1 (6 bases). V lost 4 bases and J 0 bases, leaving 11 bases between the germline ends. Germline loops: CDR1 SGHRS, CDR2 YFSETQ. The CDR3 loop spans 14 amino acids. CDR3 nucleotides: TGCGCCAGCAGCCCGGACAGTGACTCCTACGAGCAGTACTTC. It translates to CASSPDSDSYEQYF. Using reference TRBV5-1 and TRBJ2-7 for the parts outside the CDR3, the full variable domain is KAGVTQTPRYLIKTRGQQVTLSCSPISGHRSVSWYQQTPGQGLQFLFEYFSETQRNKGNFPGRFSGRQFSNSRSEMNVSTLELGDSALYLCASSPDSDSYEQYFGPGTRLTVT.

Written as DNA, the CDR3 is TGTGCCAGCTCACCACCTCTCGGAGCAGGGGATGAGCAGTTCTTC. Its translation is CASSPPLGAGDEQFF. This chain links TRBV18 with TRBJ2-1; D possibly corresponds to TRBD1 (6 bases). The CDR3 has 15 amino acids. The V end was cut by 0 bases, the J end by 8 bases, with 14 bases between. The germline V gene has CDR1 KGHSH and CDR2 LQKENI.

The rearrangement links TRBV28 to TRBJ2-2; D not resolved. The V end was cut by 3 bases, the J end by 8 bases, with 10 bases between. CDR3 length: 13 amino acids. Germline V gene lookup returns CDR1 MDHEN and CDR2 SYDVKM. CDR3 sequence: CASSLASYGELFF. The CDR3 nucleotides read TGTGCCAGCAGTTTGGCCTCATATGGGGAGCTGTTTTTT.

The chain employs TRBV11-1 and TRBJ2-7; D not certain. The CDR3 loop spans 14 amino acids. The V gene's germline CDR1 is SGHAT and CDR2 FQDESV (reference sequence). V was cut by 4 bases and J by 1 base, with 11 bases left in between. As DNA, the CDR3 is TGTGCCAGCAGCTCGATAGGTCATTCCTACGAGCAGTACTTC. Its protein is CASSSIGHSYEQYF.

The V and J genes are TRBV30 and TRBJ1-5; tentatively, D is TRBD1 (5 bases). The V end lost 5 bases, the J end lost 0 bases, and 11 bases lay between the germline ends. The CDR3 has 14 residues. CDR1 is GTSNPN, CDR2 SVGIG, per germline (reference sequence). In DNA, the CDR3 is TGTGCCTGGTCCGGGACGTTTAGCAATCAGCCCCAGCATTTT. As protein: CAWSGTFSNQPQHF. The full variable domain, rest sourced from reference TRBV30 and TRBJ1-5, is SQTIHQWPATLVQPVGSPLSLECTVEGTSNPNLYWYRQAAGRGLQLLFYSVGIGQISSEVPQNLSASRPQDRQFILSSKKLLLSDSGFYLCAWSGTFSNQPQHFGDGTRLSIL.

This clone has a handful of counts. The J gene is TRBJ2-2, the V gene TRBV5-4, with 8 bases matching TRBD1. Germline assignment: CDR1 SGHNT and CDR2 YYREEE (reference sequence). J was trimmed by 2 bases and V by 4 bases; bases with no gene match: 7. CDR3 length: 16 residues. The CDR3 nucleotides are TGTGCCAGCAGCCCACCTGGACAGGGTAACACCGGGGAGCTGTTTTTT. It translates to CASSPPGQGNTGELFF. The whole variable domain, remainder taken from reference TRBV5-4 and TRBJ2-2, is ETGVTQSPTHLIKTRGQQVTLRCSSQSGHNTVSWYQQALGQGPQFIFQYYREEENGRGNFPPRFSGLQFPNYSSELNVNALELDDSALYLCASSPPGQGNTGELFFGEGSRLTVL.

The chain combines TRBV6-6 with TRBJ1-5; D possibly corresponds to TRBD1 (5 bases). V was clipped by 0 bases and J by 9 bases, with 6 bases between them. This CDR3 comprises 12 residues. Germline loops: CDR1 MNHNY, CDR2 SVGAGI (reference sequence). CDR3: CASSYSQGPQHF. The CDR3 DNA follows: TGTGCCAGCAGTTACTCTCAGGGGCCCCAGCATTTT.

The chain carries TRBV11-3 and TRBJ2-1; 12 bases line up with TRBD1. The CDR3 covers 17 residues. V dropped 0 bases and J dropped 9; count of bases not matched to a gene: 9. The germline gives CDR1 SGHNT, CDR2 YENEEA. CDR3 sequence: CASSLDGLGQGAPEQFF. CDR3 DNA sequence: TGTGCCAGCAGCTTAGATGGGTTGGGACAGGGGGCCCCTGAGCAGTTCTTC.

This clone was counted a few times. The V call is TRBV12-5, the J call TRBJ1-2; D remains unclear. There are 17 residues in the CDR3. Germline V gene data show CDR1 as LGHNT and CDR2 as FRNRAP. Trimming pared 0 bases from V and 4 bases from J, leaving 18 bases between. CDR3 sequence (DNA): TGTGCTAGTGGTTTGGTGCCTGCGGGATTCCTGACCTATGGCTACACCTTC. Protein sequence: CASGLVPAGFLTYGYTF.

The chain links TRBV2 to TRBJ2-5, with 7 bases matching TRBD2. The trim removed 6 bases at V and 1 base at J, leaving 2 bases unmatched. Looked up from germline, CDR1 is SNHLY and CDR2 is FYNNEI. This CDR3 has 13 residues. Here the CDR3 reads CASRTSVQETQYF. The CDR3 bases are TGTGCCAGCAGAACTAGCGTCCAAGAGACCCAGTACTTC.

The chain combines TRBV10-3 with TRBJ1-5, with TRBD1 matching over 9 bases. Germline lookup yields CDR1 ENHRY and CDR2 SYGVKD. V lost 10 bases to trimming and J lost 4 bases; unmatched junction nucleotides: 8. The CDR3 runs 14 residues. The CDR3 nucleotides are TGTGCCACCACCGCGACAGGGGGGAATCAGCCCCAGCATTTT. This codes for CATTATGGNQPQHF.

The J gene is TRBJ1-5, the V gene TRBV7-9, with a tentative D call TRBD1 (6 bases). V lost 3 bases to trimming and J lost 3 bases, with 9 bases between them. Germline V CDR1 and CDR2: SEHNR, FQNEAQ (reference sequence). The CDR3 has 14 residues. The CDR3 here is CASSFGGDNQPQHF. The CDR3 DNA reads TGTGCCAGCAGCTTTGGGGGCGACAATCAGCCCCAGCATTTT.

The CDR3 is CASSDPNGELFF. The CDR3 nucleotides are TGTGCCAGCAGTGATCCAAACGGGGAGCTGTTTTTT. V gene TRBV6-4 combines with J gene TRBJ2-2; no definite D call. Germline CDR1 is MRHNA and CDR2 is SNTAGT. Trimming left V 3 bases short and J 7 bases short, with 6 bases between. The CDR3 loop spans 12 amino acids.

The genes are TRBV3-1 (or the pseudogene TRBV3-2) and TRBJ1-2; D call uncertain. The germline gives CDR1 LGHDT, CDR2 YNNKEL (reference sequence). The CDR3 runs 13 residues. The V gene lost 2 bases and the J gene lost 5 bases, with 9 bases spanning the gap. The CDR3 DNA is TGTGCCAGCAGCCAACACCGGGCTTATGGCTACACCTTC. Translating gives CASSQHRAYGYTF.

The V gene is TRBV11-2, the J gene TRBJ2-7; no definite D call. V was clipped by 0 bases and J by 0 bases, with 6 bases between them. Germline V lookup: CDR1 SGHAT, CDR2 FQNNGV. The CDR3 spans 14 residues. The CDR3 region has the DNA TGTGCCAGCAGCTTAGACAGTTTCTCCTACGAGCAGTACTTC. The encoded protein is CASSLDSFSYEQYF.

This chain links TRBV28 with TRBJ1-1, with 7 bases aligning to TRBD1. This CDR3 is built from 14 residues. The germline CDR1 and CDR2 sequences are MDHEN and SYDVKM. With V trimmed by 7 bases and J by 2 bases, 7 bases remained unmatched. In DNA form, the CDR3 reads TGTGCCAGCAATTCCGGGACAGCAAACACTGAAGCTTTCTTT. This encodes CASNSGTANTEAFF.

J is TRBJ1-1 and V is TRBV28, with D unclear. The V end was cut by 2 bases, the J end by 4 bases, with 11 bases between. Germline CDR1 reads MDHEN; CDR2 reads SYDVKM. This CDR3 spans 14 amino acids. The CDR3 here is CASSLAVGSTEAFF. CDR3 coding DNA: TGTGCCAGCAGTTTAGCAGTGGGGTCCACTGAAGCTTTCTTT.

This chain joins TRBV3-1 (or the pseudogene TRBV3-2) and TRBJ2-7; 13 bases align to TRBD2. The CDR3 length is 16 residues. Germline trimming cut 6 bases from V and 3 bases from J; bases unmatched to any gene: 8. Per the germline V gene, CDR1 is LGHDT and CDR2 is YNNKEL (reference sequence). DNA for the CDR3: TGTGCCAGCAGTCGGACTAGCGGGAGCTTTATCTACGAGCAGTACTTC. As protein: CASSRTSGSFIYEQYF.